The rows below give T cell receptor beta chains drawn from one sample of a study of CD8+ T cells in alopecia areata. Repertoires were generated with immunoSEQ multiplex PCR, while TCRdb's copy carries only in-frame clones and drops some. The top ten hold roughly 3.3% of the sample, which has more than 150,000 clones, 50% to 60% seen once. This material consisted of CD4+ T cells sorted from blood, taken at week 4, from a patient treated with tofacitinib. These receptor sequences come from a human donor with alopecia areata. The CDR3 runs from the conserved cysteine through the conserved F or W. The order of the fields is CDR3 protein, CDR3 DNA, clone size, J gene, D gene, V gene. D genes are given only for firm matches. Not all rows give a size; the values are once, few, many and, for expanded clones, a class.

cdr3_aa: CAWSTTGRSGYTF
cdr3_nt: TGTGCCTGGAGTACGACAGGGAGGAGTGGCTACACCTTC
clone_size: .
j_call: TRBJ1-2
d_call: TRBD1
v_call: TRBV30

cdr3_aa: CASTRDNEQFF
cdr3_nt: TGTGCCAGCACCAGGGACAATGAGCAGTTCTTC
clone_size: .
j_call: TRBJ2-1
d_call: .
v_call: TRBV6-5

cdr3_aa: CATSSDSSYEQYF
cdr3_nt: TGTGCCACCAGCAGCGACAGTTCCTACGAGCAGTACTTC
clone_size: .
j_call: TRBJ2-7
d_call: .
v_call: TRBV15

cdr3_aa: CASSVEQHTQYF
cdr3_nt: TGTGCCAGCAGCGTAGAACAGCATACGCAGTATTTT
clone_size: .
j_call: TRBJ2-3
d_call: .
v_call: TRBV9

cdr3_aa: CAWSVNVQAYGYTF
cdr3_nt: TGTGCCTGGAGTGTTAACGTACAGGCATATGGCTACACCTTC
clone_size: .
j_call: TRBJ1-2
d_call: .
v_call: TRBV30

cdr3_aa: CASSRTGTEYEQYF
cdr3_nt: TGTGCCAGCTCACGAACCGGGACCGAGTACGAGCAGTACTTC
clone_size: once
j_call: TRBJ2-7
d_call: .
v_call: TRBV18

cdr3_aa: CASSGKRQGLGNEQFF
cdr3_nt: TGTGCCAGCAGTGGGAAAAGACAGGGGCTGGGTAATGAGCAGTTCTTC
clone_size: .
j_call: TRBJ2-1
d_call: TRBD1
v_call: TRBV27

cdr3_aa: CASSQDPAGELFF
cdr3_nt: TGCGCCAGCAGCCAAGATCCCGCCGGGGAGCTGTTTTTT
clone_size: .
j_call: TRBJ2-2
d_call: .
v_call: TRBV4-1

cdr3_aa: CASKEPISYNSPLHF
cdr3_nt: TGTGCCAGCAAAGAACCGATCTCCTATAATTCACCCCTCCACTTT
clone_size: .
j_call: TRBJ1-6
d_call: .
v_call: TRBV2

cdr3_aa: CASSPLGAGSEKLFF
cdr3_nt: TGCGCCAGCAGCCCGCTTGGGGCAGGGAGTGAAAAACTGTTTTTT
clone_size: .
j_call: TRBJ1-4
d_call: .
v_call: TRBV4-1

cdr3_aa: CASSYSRTGVKHF
cdr3_nt: TGTGCCAGCAGTTACTCGAGGACAGGGGTGAAGCATTTT
clone_size: .
j_call: TRBJ1-5
d_call: TRBD1
v_call: TRBV6-5

cdr3_aa: CASSPGGSGHNEQFF
cdr3_nt: TGTGCCAGCAGCCCAGGGGGTAGCGGGCACAATGAGCAGTTCTTC
clone_size: few
j_call: TRBJ2-1
d_call: .
v_call: TRBV7-9

cdr3_aa: CAWSTAGDIQYF
cdr3_nt: TGTGCCTGGAGCACAGCGGGGGACATTCAGTACTTC
clone_size: once
j_call: TRBJ2-4
d_call: TRBD2
v_call: TRBV30

cdr3_aa: CSVAQGPLEAFF
cdr3_nt: TGCAGCGTTGCCCAGGGCCCTCTTGAAGCTTTCTTT
clone_size: few
j_call: TRBJ1-1
d_call: .
v_call: TRBV29-1

cdr3_aa: CASSRDYNSPLHF
cdr3_nt: TGTGCCAGCAGCAGGGACTATAATTCACCCCTCCACTTT
clone_size: .
j_call: TRBJ1-6
d_call: .
v_call: TRBV6-5

cdr3_aa: CSVEGTVERAFF
cdr3_nt: TGCAGCGTTGAAGGGACAGTCGAGCGAGCTTTCTTT
clone_size: .
j_call: TRBJ1-1
d_call: .
v_call: TRBV29-1

cdr3_aa: CASSGDSYGYTF
cdr3_nt: TGTGCCAGCAGTGGGGACAGTTATGGCTACACCTTC
clone_size: .
j_call: TRBJ1-2
d_call: TRBD1
v_call: TRBV25-1

cdr3_aa: CASSPSTVSNQPQHF
cdr3_nt: TGTGCCAGCAGCCCCAGCACGGTTAGCAATCAGCCCCAGCATTTT
clone_size: .
j_call: TRBJ1-5
d_call: .
v_call: TRBV5-6

cdr3_aa: CSVEERRGTQYF
cdr3_nt: TGCAGCGTTGAAGAGCGCAGGGGGACCCAGTACTTC
clone_size: few
j_call: TRBJ2-5
d_call: .
v_call: TRBV29-1

cdr3_aa: CAWSKSGGALFRSTDTQYF
cdr3_nt: TGTGCCTGGAGTAAGAGCGGGGGGGCCCTTTTTCGTAGCACAGATACGCAGTATTTT
clone_size: .
j_call: TRBJ2-3
d_call: TRBD2
v_call: TRBV30

cdr3_aa: CAWSAPLQRGMTGELFF
cdr3_nt: TGTGCCTGGAGTGCTCCACTGCAGCGGGGCATGACCGGGGAGCTGTTTTTT
clone_size: .
j_call: TRBJ2-2
d_call: TRBD2
v_call: TRBV30

cdr3_aa: CASRDSNQPQHF
cdr3_nt: TGTGCCAGCAGAGATAGCAATCAGCCCCAGCATTTT
clone_size: .
j_call: TRBJ1-5
d_call: .
v_call: TRBV7-2

cdr3_aa: CSAARRGAETQYF
cdr3_nt: TGCAGCGCTGCGCGCAGGGGAGCAGAGACCCAGTACTTC
clone_size: few
j_call: TRBJ2-5
d_call: .
v_call: TRBV29-1

cdr3_aa: CASRPSGGGYGYTF
cdr3_nt: TGTGCCAGCCGTCCTTCGGGCGGGGGCTATGGCTACACCTTC
clone_size: .
j_call: TRBJ1-2
d_call: .
v_call: TRBV25-1

cdr3_aa: CATSRDLISQGFANYGYTF
cdr3_nt: TGTGCCACCAGCAGAGATCTAATTTCACAGGGTTTCGCTAACTATGGCTACACCTTC
clone_size: few
j_call: TRBJ1-2
d_call: .
v_call: TRBV15

cdr3_aa: CSVEDKGNSNQPQHF
cdr3_nt: TGCAGCGTTGAAGATAAGGGTAATAGCAATCAGCCCCAGCATTTT
clone_size: .
j_call: TRBJ1-5
d_call: .
v_call: TRBV29-1

cdr3_aa: CASSLDSSGANVLTF
cdr3_nt: TGCGCCAGCAGCTTGGACAGTTCTGGGGCCAACGTCCTGACTTTC
clone_size: .
j_call: TRBJ2-6
d_call: .
v_call: TRBV5-1

cdr3_aa: CASSSTPGQNYGYTF
cdr3_nt: TGTGCCAGCAGCTCCACCCCCGGACAGAACTATGGCTACACCTTC
clone_size: .
j_call: TRBJ1-2
d_call: .
v_call: TRBV7-2

cdr3_aa: CATSRERGYTF
cdr3_nt: TGTGCCACCAGCAGAGAACGGGGCTACACCTTC
clone_size: .
j_call: TRBJ1-2
d_call: .
v_call: TRBV15

cdr3_aa: CASSPAGAGELFF
cdr3_nt: TGTGCCAGCAGTCCAGCGGGGGCCGGGGAGCTGTTTTTT
clone_size: few
j_call: TRBJ2-2
d_call: TRBD2
v_call: TRBV7-2

cdr3_aa: CSVVSSYEQYF
cdr3_nt: TGCAGCGTTGTGTCCAGCTACGAGCAGTACTTC
clone_size: .
j_call: TRBJ2-7
d_call: .
v_call: TRBV29-1

cdr3_aa: CAWSAGQGIAYEQYF
cdr3_nt: TGTGCCTGGAGTGCAGGACAGGGTATTGCCTACGAGCAGTACTTC
clone_size: few
j_call: TRBJ2-7
d_call: TRBD1
v_call: TRBV30

cdr3_aa: CSVDRQGREETQYF
cdr3_nt: TGCAGCGTTGACCGACAAGGGAGAGAAGAGACCCAGTACTTC
clone_size: .
j_call: TRBJ2-5
d_call: .
v_call: TRBV29-1

cdr3_aa: CSADDTVEQYF
cdr3_nt: TGCAGTGCGGACGACACCGTCGAGCAGTACTTC
clone_size: .
j_call: TRBJ2-7
d_call: .
v_call: TRBV20-1